Listed below are T cell receptor beta chains from one sample, sequenced in a study of cytomegalovirus exposure and HLA in healthy donors. Assay: immunoSEQ multiplex PCR; the TCRdb copy retains only in-frame clones and omits some. This sample has 200,000 to 250,000 clones, with roughly four fifths found just once. The sequenced sample consisted of PBMCs. These receptor sequences come from a woman in her thirties or forties in good health and CMV-seronegative. Both conserved end residues are part of each CDR3. The D gene is left open where the match is weak. Clone size appears in some rows only: once, few, many, or a class for an expanded clone.

D	size	V	J	CDR3	DNA
TRBD1	-	TRBV9	TRBJ2-7	CASSVHGDRVADEQYF	TGTGCCAGCAGCGTACATGGGGACAGGGTCGCCGACGAGCAGTACTTC
-	once	TRBV9	TRBJ2-1	CASSVGGPSSYNEQFF	TGTGCCAGCAGCGTCGGGGGGCCGAGCTCCTACAATGAGCAGTTCTTC
-	-	TRBV19	TRBJ2-6	CASRPDSLSGANVLTF	TGTGCCAGTAGGCCGGACAGCCTCTCTGGGGCCAACGTCCTGACTTTC
-	-	TRBV6-1	TRBJ2-3	CASSENVVSTDTQYF	TGTGCCAGCAGTGAAAACGTAGTTAGCACAGATACGCAGTATTTT
-	-	TRBV12-2	TRBJ2-1	CASRLVPGDEQFF	TGTGCAAGTCGCTTAGTGCCGGGTGATGAGCAGTTCTTC
TRBD2	-	TRBV7-7	TRBJ2-1	CASSPLAGEAWVNEQFF	TGTGCTAGCAGCCCTCTAGCGGGGGAAGCTTGGGTCAATGAGCAGTTCTTC
-	-	TRBV29-1	TRBJ2-3	CSTGATGADTQYF	TGCAGCACAGGGGCTACGGGAGCAGATACGCAGTATTTT
TRBD1	-	TRBV7-9	TRBJ1-1	CASSFDRGLTEAFF	TGTGCCAGCAGCTTCGACAGGGGGCTAACTGAAGCTTTCTTT
TRBD2	-	TRBV25-1	TRBJ2-1	CASGGRAGSYNEQFF	TGTGCCAGCGGGGGACGAGCGGGGTCCTACAATGAGCAGTTCTTC
TRBD1	-	TRBV4-1	TRBJ1-2	CASSPARTGSRDYGYTF	TGCGCCAGCAGCCCCGCCCGGACAGGGAGCCGCGACTATGGCTACACCTTC
-	-	TRBV5-1	TRBJ2-5	CASSLGVQETQYF	TGCGCCAGCAGCTTGGGAGTTCAAGAGACCCAGTACTTC